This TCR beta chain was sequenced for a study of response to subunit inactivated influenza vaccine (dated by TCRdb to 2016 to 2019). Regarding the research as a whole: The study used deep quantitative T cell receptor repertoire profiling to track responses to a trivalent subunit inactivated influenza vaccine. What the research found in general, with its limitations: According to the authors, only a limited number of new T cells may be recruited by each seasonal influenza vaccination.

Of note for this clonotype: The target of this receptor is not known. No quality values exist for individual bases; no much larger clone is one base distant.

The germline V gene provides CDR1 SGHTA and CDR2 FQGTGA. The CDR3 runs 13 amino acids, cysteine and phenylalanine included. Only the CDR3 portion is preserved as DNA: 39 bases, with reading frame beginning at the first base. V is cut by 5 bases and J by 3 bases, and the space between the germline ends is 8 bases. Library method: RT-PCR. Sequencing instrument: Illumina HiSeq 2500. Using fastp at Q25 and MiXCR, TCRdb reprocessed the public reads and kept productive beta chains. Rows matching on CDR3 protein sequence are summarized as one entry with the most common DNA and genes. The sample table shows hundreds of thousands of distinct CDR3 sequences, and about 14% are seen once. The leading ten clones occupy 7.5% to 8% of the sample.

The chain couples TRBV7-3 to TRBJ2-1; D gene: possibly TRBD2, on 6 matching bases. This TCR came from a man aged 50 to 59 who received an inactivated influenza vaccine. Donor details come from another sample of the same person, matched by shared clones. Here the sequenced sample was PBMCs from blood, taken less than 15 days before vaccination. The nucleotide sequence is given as TGTGCCAGCAGCGGGACTCGCTACAATGAGCAGTTCTTC. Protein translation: CASSGTRYNEQFF.